The 23 T cell receptor beta chains presented below share a single source sample, sequenced in a study of OX40 agonist ivuxolimab in advanced cancers. Assay used: immunoSEQ multiplex PCR; TCRdb lists only in-frame clones, some missing. Of roughly 90,000 clones in the sample, about 89% were seen once. The sample in question was CD4+ or CD8+ T cells sorted from blood, obtained in a trial of the OX40 agonist ivuxolimab. These TCRs come from an adult with an advanced solid tumor such as melanoma, head and neck, liver or kidney cancer.

This chain links TRBV14 with TRBJ2-7; D gene uncertain. The CDR3 loop spans 14 amino acids. The ends were cut back, 0 bases at V and 4 bases at J, with 10 bases in the middle. CDR1 SGHDN and CDR2 FVKESK come from the germline V gene. CDR3: CASSQEGSVYEQYF. In DNA form, the CDR3 reads TGTGCCAGCAGCCAAGAGGGTTCCGTTTACGAGCAGTACTTC.

There are a few counts of this clone. This sequence joins TRBV19 and TRBJ1-2, with no clear D. V lost 0 bases, J lost 5 bases, and 7 bases lay in between. The germline V gene has CDR1 LNHDA and CDR2 SQIVND (reference sequence). The CDR3 extends over 13 amino acids. CDR3 residues: CASSIESGYGYTF. CDR3 bases: TGTGCCAGTAGTATAGAATCCGGTTATGGCTACACCTTC.

This chain connects TRBV11-2 to TRBJ1-3; possibly TRBD1 for D (5 bases). Trimming took off 4 bases at V and 2 bases at J, with 15 bases between the two ends. The germline V gene has CDR1 SGHAT and CDR2 FQNNGV. This CDR3 has 16 amino acids. The DNA for the CDR3 is TGTGCCAGCAGCTCGTACTCCCAGGGAGCTGGAAACACCATATATTTT. Translated: CASSSYSQGAGNTIYF.

The gene calls are TRBV28 and TRBJ1-1; D not resolved. The CDR3 is made up of 13 amino acids. Per the germline V gene, CDR1 is MDHEN and CDR2 is SYDVKM. Trimming removed 2 bases at V and 11 bases at J, with 15 bases between. In nucleotides, the CDR3 is TGTGCCAGCAGTTTAAGGACCGGCCGGGCCGCTTTCTTT. The encoded protein is CASSLRTGRAAFF.

The chain has TRBV25-1 and TRBJ2-7, with D unresolved. V was trimmed by 0 bases and J by 5 bases, leaving 8 bases between them. Per the germline V gene, CDR1 is MGHDK and CDR2 is SYGVNS. The CDR3 has 13 residues. The CDR3 DNA is TGTGCCAGCAGTGAATATAGAGATAACGAGCAGTACTTC. Translating it yields CASSEYRDNEQYF.

The gene calls are TRBV18 and TRBJ2-5, with a possible D match to TRBD2 (5 bases). The end of the DNA is better explained by TRBJ2-7, so the J call may be wrong. The germline V gene encodes CDR1 KGHSH and CDR2 LQKENI. The length of the CDR3 is 13 residues. CDR3 DNA sequence: TGTGCCAGCTCACCTGGACTCGCCTACGAGCAGTACTTC. Its translation is CASSPGLAYEQYF.

This clone was detected only once. The rearrangement links TRBV7-3 to TRBJ1-2; TRBD1 aligns across 9 bases. Germline V CDR1 and CDR2: SGHTA, FQGTGA. This CDR3 spans 13 amino acids. Germline trimming cut 4 bases from V and 4 bases from J; bases unmatched to any gene: 1. The CDR3 bases are TGTGCCAGCAGCTCGGACAGGGGCTATGGCTACACCTTC. Translated, it gives CASSSDRGYGYTF.

The rearrangement joins TRBV19 to TRBJ1-2; D perhaps matches TRBD1 (6 bases). V dropped 5 bases and J dropped 4 bases, with 14 bases sitting between them. This CDR3 is 14 amino acids long. The germline V gene has CDR1 LNHDA and CDR2 SQIVND (reference sequence). CDR3 residues: CASSSRQASYGYTF. The DNA of the CDR3 is TGTGCCAGTAGTTCTCGACAGGCTTCCTATGGCTACACCTTC. The full variable domain, its missing parts supplied by reference TRBV19 and TRBJ1-2, is DGGITQSPKYLFRKEGQNVTLSCEQNLNHDAMYWYRQDPGQGLRLIYYSQIVNDFQKGDIAEGYSVSREKKESFPLTVTSAQKNPTAFYLCASSSRQASYGYTFGSGTRLTVV.

The chain couples TRBV5-4 to TRBJ2-3; D perhaps matches TRBD1 (5 bases). CDR1 is SGHNT and CDR2 is YYREEE in the germline V gene (reference sequence). V gave up 1 base and J gave up 4 bases, with 10 bases separating them. This CDR3 has 14 amino acids. CDR3 amino acids: CASSLSQGSDTQYF. The CDR3 DNA reads TGTGCCAGCAGCTTGAGTCAGGGTTCAGATACGCAGTATTTT.

This clone is a singleton in its sample. The chain recombines TRBV7-9 with TRBJ1-4, with 8 bases identical to TRBD1. CDR1 SEHNR and CDR2 FQNEAQ come from the germline V gene (reference sequence). CDR3 length: 16 amino acids. After removal of 1 base from V and 4 bases from J, the junction contained 5 bases not matched to a gene. This chain's CDR3 is CASSLGRGLVNEKLFF. The CDR3 nucleotides read TGTGCCAGCAGCTTAGGCAGGGGGCTGGTTAATGAAAAACTGTTTTTT.

The J gene is TRBJ2-2, the V gene TRBV12-5, with D tentatively TRBD1 (5 bases). Trimming removed 0 bases from V and 7 bases from J, with 9 bases in between. From germline, CDR1 is LGHNT and CDR2 FRNRAP. This CDR3 spans 14 amino acids. This chain's CDR3 is CASGLVLRVGELFF. CDR3 bases: TGTGCTAGTGGTTTGGTACTCAGGGTCGGGGAGCTGTTTTTT.

The J gene is TRBJ2-4, the V gene TRBV5-8, with unresolved D. Germline-derived CDR1 and CDR2 are SGHTS and YDEGEE. Between the trimmed V and J ends, which lost 8 bases and 15 bases, there was a span of 9 bases. CDR3 length: 8 amino acids. CDR3: CASGVGYF. The CDR3, as DNA: TGTGCCAGTGGGGTGGGGTACTTC. The complete variable domain, with remaining parts taken from reference TRBV5-8 and TRBJ2-4, reads EAGVTQSPTHLIKTRGQQATLRCSPISGHTSVYWYQQALGLGLQFLLWYDEGEERNRGNFPPRFSGRQFPNYSSELNVNALELEDSALYLCASGVGYFGAGTRLSVL.

The rearrangement uses TRBV18 and TRBJ2-3; D is unresolved. The germline V and J ends were trimmed by 6 bases and 0 bases, with 13 bases remaining between them. The CDR3 covers 15 residues. From germline, CDR1 is KGHSH and CDR2 LQKENI. This CDR3 reads CASSLKDPSTDTQYF. The CDR3 DNA reads as TGTGCCAGCTCCCTCAAGGACCCCAGCACAGATACGCAGTATTTT. Complete variable domain (other parts from reference TRBV18 and TRBJ2-3): NAGVMQNPRHLVRRRGQEARLRCSPMKGHSHVYWYRQLPEEGLKFMVYLQKENIIDESGMPKERFSAEFPKEGPSILRIQQVVRGDSAAYFCASSLKDPSTDTQYFGPGTRLTVL.

CDR3 residues: CASTSVFGDRGPQETQYF. Written as DNA, the CDR3 is TGTGCCAGTACCAGCGTTTTTGGGGATAGAGGACCACAAGAGACCCAGTACTTC. The rearrangement links TRBV19 to TRBJ2-5; unclear D gene. Germline V lookup: CDR1 LNHDA, CDR2 SQIVND (reference sequence). V shed 7 bases and J shed 2 bases, with 26 bases lying between them. The CDR3 is 18 amino acids.

J is TRBJ1-1 and V is TRBV18, with no clear D. This CDR3 is built from 15 residues. V lost 3 bases to trimming and J lost 4 bases, with 15 bases between them. The germline V gene encodes CDR1 KGHSH and CDR2 LQKENI. The DNA of the CDR3 is TGTGCCAGCTCACCTGCGCAGGTCATGACCACTGAAGCTTTCTTT. Protein product: CASSPAQVMTTEAFF.

This chain links TRBV10-2 with TRBJ1-2; D ambiguous. The germline V and J ends were trimmed by 6 bases and 8 bases, with 16 bases remaining between them. There are 13 residues in the CDR3. The germline gives CDR1 WSHSY, CDR2 SAAADI. The CDR3 loop reads CASSQQESRGYTF. CDR3 nucleotides: TGCGCCAGCAGCCAACAAGAATCTCGAGGCTACACCTTC.

The chain recombines TRBV5-1 with TRBJ1-3; TRBD1 matches 8 bases. Germline trimming cut 0 bases from V and 0 bases from J; bases unmatched to any gene: 8. The CDR3 is made up of 18 amino acids. Germline lookup yields CDR1 SGHRS and CDR2 YFSETQ. The CDR3 DNA follows: TGCGCCAGCAGCTTGGCCCCAGGGGGCGCGAGCTCTGGAAACACCATATATTTT. Translating it yields CASSLAPGGASSGNTIYF.

The rearrangement links TRBV29-1 to TRBJ2-5; D possibly corresponds to TRBD2 (7 bases). Between the trimmed V and J ends, which lost 5 bases and 4 bases, there was a span of 14 bases. Germline values: CDR1 SQVTM, CDR2 ANQGSEA. This CDR3 comprises 13 residues. CDR3 nucleotide sequence: TGCAGCGTTTCACAGGGCGGGGGAGAGACCCAGTACTTC. Translation: CSVSQGGGETQYF.

The chain combines TRBV21-1 with TRBJ1-1; whether TRBD1, the table's D call, matches the DNA was not checked. TRBV21-1 is a pseudogene. The CDR3 extends over 16 amino acids. The CDR3 spells CASSKDKNLMNTEAFF. CDR3 coding DNA: TGTGCCAGCAGCAAAGACAAAAATTTAATGAACACTGAAGCTTTCTTT.

CDR3 nucleotide sequence: TGTGCCACCAGCAGAGATGTTGGATGGACAGGGATCGGCTACGAGCAGTACTTC. It is translated as CATSRDVGWTGIGYEQYF. The chain has TRBV15 and TRBJ2-7; 8 bases fit TRBD1. After removal of 0 bases from V and 3 bases from J, the junction contained 13 bases not matched to a gene. This CDR3 is built from 18 residues. CDR1 is LNHNV and CDR2 is YYDKDF in the germline V gene (reference sequence).

The chain has TRBV27 and TRBJ2-1; 8 bases line up with TRBD1. The trim removed 5 bases at V and 8 bases at J, leaving 8 bases unmatched. CDR3 length: 14 amino acids. Germline V lookup: CDR1 MNHEY, CDR2 SMNVEV (reference sequence). The CDR3 loop reads CASSPYAGGDEQFF. Here the CDR3 DNA reads TGTGCCAGCAGTCCGTACGCAGGGGGCGATGAGCAGTTCTTC.

V gene TRBV4-1 combines with J gene TRBJ2-1, with D unclear. Trimming shortened V by 1 base and J by 7 bases, and 8 bases separated the two germline ends. The CDR3 consists of 13 residues. Looked up from germline, CDR1 is MGHRA and CDR2 is YSYEKL. The CDR3 DNA follows: TGCGCCAGCAGCCAAGTCGGCCAGAATGAGCAGTTCTTC. Protein product: CASSQVGQNEQFF.

The chain uses TRBV6-1 and TRBJ2-1; D unclear. The CDR3 has 9 residues. The V end was cut by 8 bases, the J end by 8 bases, with 4 bases between. Germline loops: CDR1 MNHNS, CDR2 SASEGT. Written as DNA, the CDR3 is TGTGCCAGCGGGGATGAGCAGTTCTTC. Amino acids: CASGDEQFF.